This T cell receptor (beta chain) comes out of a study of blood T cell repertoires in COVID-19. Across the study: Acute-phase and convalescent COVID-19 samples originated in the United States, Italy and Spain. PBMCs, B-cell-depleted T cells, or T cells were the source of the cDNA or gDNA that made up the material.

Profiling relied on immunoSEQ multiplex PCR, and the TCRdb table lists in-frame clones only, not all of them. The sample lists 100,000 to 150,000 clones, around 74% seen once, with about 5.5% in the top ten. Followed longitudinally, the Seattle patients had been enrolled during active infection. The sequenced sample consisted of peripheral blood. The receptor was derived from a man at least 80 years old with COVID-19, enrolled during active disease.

CDR3 coding DNA: TGTGCCAGCAGTGTCGGCCAGGGTGCGGCAGATACGCAGTATTTT. Its protein is CASSVGQGAADTQYF. The gene calls are TRBV2 and TRBJ2-3; perhaps TRBD1 as D (5 bases). V lost 4 bases and J 4 bases, leaving 15 bases between the germline ends. The CDR3 contains 15 residues. Germline assignment: CDR1 SNHLY and CDR2 FYNNEI.